This T cell receptor beta chain was observed in a study of blood T cell repertoires in COVID-19. As for the study in general: T cells, B-cell-depleted T cells, or PBMCs supplied cDNA or gDNA.

Original processing methods: Estimates of nucleated cell counts were drawn from the amplification of reference gene primers. Method: immunoSEQ multiplex PCR; TCRdb's copy keeps in-frame clones and lacks some. V, J and clone size are taken as reported in that table, and D and trimming were inferred from the DNA itself. The data contain under 400,000 clones, almost 90% of them singletons. Sequencing was done on a sample of peripheral blood. The origin of this receptor is a woman aged 25 to 39 with COVID-19, enrolled during active disease.

The CDR3 region has the DNA TGTGCCACCAGCAGAGATCCTTACAGGTTGGACACTGAAGCTTTCTTT. Its protein product is CATSRDPYRLDTEAFF. The chain combines TRBV15 with TRBJ1-1; TRBD1 might be the D (5 bases). Per germline, CDR1 LNHNV and CDR2 YYDKDF (reference sequence). The CDR3 extends over 16 amino acids. The V end was cut by 0 bases, the J end by 3 bases, with 14 bases between.